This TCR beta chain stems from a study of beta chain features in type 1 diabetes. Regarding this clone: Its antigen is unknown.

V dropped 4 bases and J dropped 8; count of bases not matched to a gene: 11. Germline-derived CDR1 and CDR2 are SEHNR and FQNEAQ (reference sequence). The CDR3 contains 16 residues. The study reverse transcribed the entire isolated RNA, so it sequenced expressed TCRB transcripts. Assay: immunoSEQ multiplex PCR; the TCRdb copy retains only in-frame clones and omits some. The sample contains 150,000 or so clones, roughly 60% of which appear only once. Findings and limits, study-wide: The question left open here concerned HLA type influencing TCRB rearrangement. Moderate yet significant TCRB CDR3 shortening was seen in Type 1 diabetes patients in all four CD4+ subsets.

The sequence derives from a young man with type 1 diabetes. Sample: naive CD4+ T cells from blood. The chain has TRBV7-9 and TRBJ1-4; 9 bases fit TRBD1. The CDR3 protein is CASSSLGQGGGEKLFF. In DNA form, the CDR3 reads TGTGCCAGCAGCTCCCTGGGACAGGGTGGCGGGGAAAAACTGTTTTTT.